Listed below are T cell receptor beta chains from one sample, sequenced in a study of shared clonotypes between healthy human individuals. Sequenced by immunoSEQ multiplex PCR; TCRdb stores in-frame clones only, minus some. The sample lists 2,100,000 or so clones, nearly 97% occurring once. The sample consisted of naive CD4+ T cells sorted from blood. Receptors were obtained from a young man in good health. CDR3s include the opening cysteine and the closing phenylalanine or tryptophan. Fields, in order: clone size, V gene, D gene, J gene, CDR3 DNA, CDR3 protein. A D gene is named only where the DNA matches it firmly. The size field is filled for only some rows; it gives once, few, many or a size class.

NA	TRBV7-6	NA	TRBJ1-4	TGTGCCAGCAGCTTGTATTCCGGGACTAATGAAAAACTGTTTTTT	CASSLYSGTNEKLFF
once	TRBV2	NA	TRBJ2-5	TGTGCCAGCAGTGCCAGCCAAGAGACCCAGTACTTC	CASSASQETQYF
NA	TRBV5-1	TRBD2	TRBJ2-5	TGCGCCAGCAGCCCTGGGACTAGCGGGATGGGAGAGACCCAGTACTTC	CASSPGTSGMGETQYF
NA	TRBV19	NA	TRBJ1-2	TGTGCCAGTAGTATAGACTTCCGGGCAGTCGGAGGCTACACCTTC	CASSIDFRAVGGYTF
NA	TRBV28	TRBD1	TRBJ1-2	TGTGCCAGCAGTCTCACAGGGGGCAATGGCTACACCTTC	CASSLTGGNGYTF
NA	TRBV7-9	TRBD1	TRBJ2-7	TGTGCCAGTCAGGGACAGGCCAGCTCCTACGAGCAGTACTTC	CASQGQASSYEQYF
NA	TRBV5-4	TRBD1	TRBJ2-7	TGTGCCAGCAGCGTGCCGACAGGGACGGTCCGAGAGCAGTACTTC	CASSVPTGTVREQYF
NA	TRBV6-5	NA	TRBJ2-6	TGTGCCAGCGGGATTAGCTCTGGGGCCAACGTCCTGACTTTC	CASGISSGANVLTF
once	TRBV5-1	TRBD1	TRBJ2-1	TGCGCCAGCAGCTTGGACAGGGGGCTTTTCAGTGAGCAGTTCTTC	CASSLDRGLFSEQFF
NA	TRBV5-1	NA	TRBJ2-2	TGCGCCAGCAGCTTGGACGGTTTCGCAGGGGAGCTGTTTTTT	CASSLDGFAGELFF
NA	TRBV19	NA	TRBJ1-2	TGTGCCAGTGCCGGCCGGACCAGGGATAAACACTATGGCTACACCTTC	CASAGRTRDKHYGYTF
NA	TRBV4-3	TRBD1	TRBJ2-7	TGCGCCAGCAGCCAAGGCGCCGGGACAGCTTCCTACGAGCAGTACTTC	CASSQGAGTASYEQYF
once	TRBV10-1	TRBD2	TRBJ2-1	TGCGCCAGCAGTGAGTCCTTTCGGGGGGGCCCCTACAATGAGCAGTTCTTC	CASSESFRGGPYNEQFF
NA	TRBV21-1	NA	TRBJ2-7	TGTGCCAGCAGGTCGAAAGCGGGACACTTCTCCTACGAGCAGTACTTC	CASRSKAGHFSYEQYF
few	TRBV30	NA	TRBJ2-4	TGTGCCTGGAGTGTCTCGGACATTCAGTACTTC	CAWSVSDIQYF
NA	TRBV18	NA	TRBJ1-2	TGTGCCAGCTCGCAGGGACGGGGAAACTATGGCTACACCTTC	CASSQGRGNYGYTF
once	TRBV4-1	NA	TRBJ1-4	TGCGCCAGCAGCCAAGGAGGGACAACTGCAACTAATGAAAAACTGTTTTTT	CASSQGGTTATNEKLFF
NA	TRBV6-5	NA	TRBJ1-2	TGTGCCAGCTCACGAGGACAGAAGAACTATGGCTACACCTTC	CASSRGQKNYGYTF
NA	TRBV7-2	TRBD1	TRBJ1-6	TGTGCCAGCAGCGACAGGGGTTCACCCCTCCACTTT	CASSDRGSPLHF
NA	TRBV6-6	TRBD1	TRBJ2-1	TGTGCCAGCAGTTTAGGACAGGGTCAAGGGAATGAGCAGTTCTTC	CASSLGQGQGNEQFF
NA	TRBV6-1	NA	TRBJ1-1	TGTGCCAGCAGCAGGGGTTTGACTGAAGCTTTCTTT	CASSRGLTEAFF
few	TRBV28	NA	TRBJ1-6	TGTGCCAGCAGTTTAGGGGGTTCACCCCTCCACTTT	CASSLGGSPLHF
NA	TRBV19	TRBD1	TRBJ1-5	TGTGCCAGTAGTATAGGGGACAGGGGTAGCAATCAGCCCCAGCATTTT	CASSIGDRGSNQPQHF
NA	TRBV2	NA	TRBJ1-6	TGTGCCAGCGGGGGGGGCGGAGGACGTCTCCACTTT	CASGGGGGRLHF
NA	TRBV4-3	NA	TRBJ2-5	TGCGCCAGCAGCCAAGAGGGCAGATGGGAGACCCAGTACTTC	CASSQEGRWETQYF
NA	TRBV10-1	TRBD1	TRBJ1-1	TGCGCCACCCAAGACAGGGATACTGAAGCTTTCTTT	CATQDRDTEAFF
NA	TRBV30	NA	TRBJ1-2	TGTGCCTGGAGTGTACGTAGTGGCTACACCTTC	CAWSVRSGYTF
NA	TRBV11-2	NA	TRBJ1-1	TGTGCCAGCAGCTTCATCAGGGGTTCGAGAACTGAAGCTTTCTTT	CASSFIRGSRTEAFF
NA	TRBV7-9	TRBD1	TRBJ1-2	TGTGCCAGCAGCGGGAAGGGACAGGACGTCTATGGCTACACCTTC	CASSGKGQDVYGYTF
NA	TRBV5-4	TRBD1	TRBJ2-2	TGTGCCAGCAGCTCACGACAGGGTGACACCGGGGAGCTGTTTTTT	CASSSRQGDTGELFF
NA	TRBV30	TRBD1	TRBJ1-1	TGTGCCTGGGGACAGGGAAGATTTGAAGCTTTCTTT	CAWGQGRFEAFF
NA	TRBV10-3	NA	TRBJ2-7	TGTGCCATCAGTGACGGTCCGTCGGACGAGCAGTACTTC	CAISDGPSDEQYF
NA	TRBV2	NA	TRBJ1-5	TGTGCCAGCCGTCGGGGGGGTGGACGAGATCAGCCCCAGCATTTT	CASRRGGGRDQPQHF